Presented here are 9 T cell receptor beta chains from one specimen sequenced in a study of T cells after yellow fever vaccination. MiXCR was run by TCRdb on the 5' RACE reads, yielding one entry per CDR3 protein. This sample has over 150,000 distinct CDR3 sequences, with 5.5% to 7.5% found just once. The starting material was CD4+ T cells sorted from PBMCs, obtained less than 6 days after the first yellow fever vaccination. Receptor source: a man between 18 and 35 years old who received the YFV17D yellow fever vaccine.

The chain has TRBV12-3 or TRBV12-4 and TRBJ2-7; 10 bases line up with TRBD1. The CDR3 extends over 15 amino acids. V shed 6 bases and J 5 bases; nucleotides not matched to a gene: 10. Here the CDR3 reads CASSSPGQGTDEQYF. CDR3 nucleotides: TGTGCCAGCAGCTCCCCGGGACAGGGGACCGACGAGCAGTACTTC.

The V call is TRBV20-1, the J call TRBJ2-5; 8 bases are a match to TRBD2. V lost 2 bases and J lost 5; bases outside the gene matches: 7. Germline loops: CDR1 DFQATT, CDR2 SNEGSKA (reference sequence). The CDR3 has 14 amino acids. CDR3 DNA sequence: TGCAGTGCTAGACCACCGGGGGGGCCGGAGACCCAGTACTTC. Its protein is CSARPPGGPETQYF.

The chain combines TRBV18 with TRBJ1-5, with TRBD1 as a possible D gene (6 bases). With 6 bases removed from V and 3 bases from J, the gap between germline ends came to 12 bases. The CDR3 is 14 amino acids. CDR1 and CDR2 (germline): KGHSH, LQKENI. The CDR3 DNA is TGTGCCAGCTCCTCTGGACAGCCCAATCAGCCCCAGCATTTT. Translated: CASSSGQPNQPQHF.

The rearrangement joins TRBV20-1 to TRBJ2-1; D is possibly TRBD1 or TRBD2 (5 bases each). Deletions cut 5 bases from V and 4 bases from J, with 15 bases between. Per germline, CDR1 DFQATT and CDR2 SNEGSKA (reference sequence). This CDR3 spans 14 amino acids. The CDR3 bases are TGCAGTGCTGACTCCGGGACCACATACAATGAGCAGTTCTTC. It translates to CSADSGTTYNEQFF.

Ten or more counts support this clonotype. V usage is TRBV4-3 and J usage is TRBJ1-6, with 7 bases aligning to TRBD1. CDR1 and CDR2 from the germline V gene are LGHNA and YSLEER. J was trimmed by 3 bases and V by 5 bases; bases with no gene match: 7. This CDR3 spans 16 amino acids. CDR3 nucleotides: TGCGCCAGCAGCACAAGACAGGGCCACTATAATTCACCCCTCCACTTT. It encodes CASSTRQGHYNSPLHF.

This clonotype was seen repeatedly, ten times or more. The chain is built from TRBV7-2 and TRBJ1-2; D remains ambiguous. This CDR3 has 12 amino acids. The V and J ends lost 3 bases and 9 bases respectively, with 11 bases between them. Germline values: CDR1 SGHTA, CDR2 FQGNSA. The CDR3 DNA reads as TGTGCCAGCAGCTTCAGGACGAGTCGCTACACCTTC. Translating gives CASSFRTSRYTF.

This rearrangement joins TRBV5-1 to TRBJ1-2; D gene uncertain. Per germline, CDR1 SGHRS and CDR2 YFSETQ. The CDR3 covers 13 residues. V was trimmed by 4 bases and J by 8 bases, leaving 15 bases between them. The CDR3 DNA reads as TGCGCCAGCAGCACACCTCCAGGATGGGGCTACACCTTC. This gives the protein CASSTPPGWGYTF.

J is TRBJ1-2 and V is TRBV20-1, with TRBD1 matching 9 bases. The germline CDR1 and CDR2 sequences are DFQATT and SNEGSKA (reference sequence). The CDR3 totals 14 residues. The V gene end was trimmed by 6 bases and the J gene end by 8 bases; junction bases not matched to a gene: 13. The CDR3 region is CSAPPGQGAWGYTF. The CDR3 region has the DNA TGCAGTGCCCCCCCGGGACAGGGAGCGTGGGGCTACACCTTC.

There are many counts of this clonotype. The V and J genes are TRBV7-3 and TRBJ1-1; the D is unclear. With 5 bases removed from V and 1 base from J, the gap between germline ends came to 11 bases. The CDR3 extends over 14 amino acids. Germline V lookup: CDR1 SGHTA, CDR2 FQGTGA. CDR3 sequence reads: CASSGEGRNTEAFF. CDR3 coding DNA: TGTGCCAGCAGCGGAGAAGGCAGGAACACTGAAGCTTTCTTT.